The rows below give T cell receptor beta chains drawn from one sample of a study of T cells in Graves' hyperthyroidism and ophthalmopathy. TCRdb reprocessed the multiplex PCR reads via MiXCR and lists one record per CDR3 protein. The profile shows more than 350,000 distinct CDR3 sequences, roughly 15% of them singletons. Sequencing was carried out using blood. These receptors were obtained from a woman in her thirties with Graves' ophthalmopathy. Both conserved end residues are part of each CDR3. The D gene is left open where the match is weak. A clone size is listed for some rows: how often the clone was seen (once, few, many), or a class if it is expanded.

CDR3 | DNA | V | size | J | D
CASSSWRGDYEQYF | TGTGCCAGTAGTAGTTGGAGGGGTGACTACGAGCAGTACTTC | TRBV19 | few | TRBJ2-7 | -
CATSRGRGSGEETQYF | TGTGCCACCAGCAGAGGCCGTGGTAGCGGGGAAGAGACCCAGTACTTC | TRBV15 | many | TRBJ2-5 | TRBD2
CSADTSLAGADNEQFF | TGCAGTGCTGATACCTCACTAGCGGGGGCCGACAATGAGCAGTTCTTC | TRBV20-1 | many | TRBJ2-1 | TRBD2
CASSPEGGSSYNEQFF | TGCGCCAGCAGCCCCGAGGGAGGTAGCTCCTACAATGAGCAGTTCTTC | TRBV5-1 | many | TRBJ2-1 | -
CASSPGQGIAQPQHF | TGTGCCAGCTCCCCCGGACAGGGTATAGCCCAGCCCCAGCATTTT | TRBV18 | many | TRBJ1-5 | TRBD1
CASSYPGKVTRENTEAFF | TGTGCCAGCAGTTACCCCGGGAAGGTGACCCGCGAGAACACTGAAGCTTTCTTT | TRBV6-2/TRBV6-3 | many | TRBJ1-1 | -
CASSAGTGLDTQYF | TGTGCCAGCAGTGCCGGGACAGGGTTGGATACGCAGTATTTT | TRBV2 | once | TRBJ2-3 | TRBD1
CASSSQGFKQYF | TGTGCCAGCAGTTCACAGGGATTCAAGCAGTACTTC | TRBV28 | - | TRBJ2-7 | -
CASSFQQGATGANVLTF | TGTGCCAGCAGTTTCCAACAGGGGGCTACTGGGGCCAACGTCCTGACTTTC | TRBV12-3/TRBV12-4 | few | TRBJ2-6 | TRBD1
CASSWGTPGGEDTQYF | TGTGCCAGCAGCTGGGGGACGCCCGGGGGGGAAGATACGCAGTATTTT | TRBV7-8 | many | TRBJ2-3 | TRBD2
CASRTLKGLGSGEQFF | TGTGCCAGCAGGACCCTCAAGGGACTAGGGTCGGGTGAGCAGTTCTTC | TRBV2 | many | TRBJ2-1 | TRBD2
CASSPRQGLSYEQYF | TGTGCCAGCAGCCCGAGGCAAGGGTTAAGCTACGAGCAGTACTTC | TRBV7-8 | many | TRBJ2-7 | -
CASSEALWVAYEQYF | TGTGCCAGCAGTGAAGCTCTGTGGGTGGCCTACGAGCAGTACTTC | TRBV6-1 | - | TRBJ2-7 | -